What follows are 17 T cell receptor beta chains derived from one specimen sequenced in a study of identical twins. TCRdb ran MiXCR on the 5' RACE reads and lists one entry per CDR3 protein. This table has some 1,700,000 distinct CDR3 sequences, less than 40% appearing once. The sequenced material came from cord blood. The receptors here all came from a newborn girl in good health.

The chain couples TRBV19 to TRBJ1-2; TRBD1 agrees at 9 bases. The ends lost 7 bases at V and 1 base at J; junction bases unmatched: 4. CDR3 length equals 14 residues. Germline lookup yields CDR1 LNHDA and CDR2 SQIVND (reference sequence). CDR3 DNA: TGTGCCAGTACCAGACAGGGGGATAACTATGGCTACACCTTC. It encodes CASTRQGDNYGYTF.

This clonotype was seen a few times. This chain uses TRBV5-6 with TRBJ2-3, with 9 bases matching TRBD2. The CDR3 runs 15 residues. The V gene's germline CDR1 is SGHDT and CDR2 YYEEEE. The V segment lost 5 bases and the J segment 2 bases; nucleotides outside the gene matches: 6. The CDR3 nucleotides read TGTGCCAGCAGACTTAGCGGGGGCTCCACAGATACGCAGTATTTT. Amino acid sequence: CASRLSGGSTDTQYF.

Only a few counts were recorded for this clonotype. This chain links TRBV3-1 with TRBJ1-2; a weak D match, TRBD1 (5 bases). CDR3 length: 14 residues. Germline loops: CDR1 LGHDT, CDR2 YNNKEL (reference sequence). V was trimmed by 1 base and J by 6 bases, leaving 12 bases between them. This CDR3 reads CASSQGSGRNGYTF. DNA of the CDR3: TGTGCCAGCAGCCAAGGCTCAGGGCGGAATGGCTACACCTTC.

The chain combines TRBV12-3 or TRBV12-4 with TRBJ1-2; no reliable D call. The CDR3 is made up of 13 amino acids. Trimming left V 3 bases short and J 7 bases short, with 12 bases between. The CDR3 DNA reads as TGTGCCAGCAGTTTGGCCCCTCCGGGTGGCTACACCTTC. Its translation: CASSLAPPGGYTF.

CDR3 sequence (DNA): TGCGCCAGCAGCTTGGGGGGACTCCTTAACTCCTACAATGAGCAGTACTTC. This codes for CASSLGGLLNSYNEQYF. The V call is TRBV5-1, the J call TRBJ2-7, with D possibly matching TRBD2 (6 bases). Germline V gene sequence: CDR1 SGHRS, CDR2 YFSETQ. The CDR3 sequence is 17 residues long. Trimming left V 0 bases short and J 7 bases short, with 23 bases between.

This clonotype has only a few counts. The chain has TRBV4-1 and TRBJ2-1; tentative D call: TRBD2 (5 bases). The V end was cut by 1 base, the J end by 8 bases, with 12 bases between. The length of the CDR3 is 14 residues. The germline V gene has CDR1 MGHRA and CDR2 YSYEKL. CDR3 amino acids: CASSQARISDEQFF. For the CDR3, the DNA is TGCGCCAGCAGCCAAGCGCGAATTAGCGATGAGCAGTTCTTC.

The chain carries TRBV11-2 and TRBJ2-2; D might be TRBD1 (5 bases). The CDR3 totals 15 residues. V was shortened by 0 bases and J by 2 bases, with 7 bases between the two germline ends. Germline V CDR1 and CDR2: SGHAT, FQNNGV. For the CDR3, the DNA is TGTGCCAGCAGCTTAGACGACAGAAACACCGGGGAGCTGTTTTTT. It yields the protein CASSLDDRNTGELFF.

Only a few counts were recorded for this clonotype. The CDR3 is CASSSTSGRFYEQYF. CDR3 nucleotides: TGCGCCAGCAGCTCTACTAGCGGGAGGTTCTACGAGCAGTACTTC. The genes are TRBV5-1 and TRBJ2-7; TRBD2 matches at 12 bases. The V and J ends lost 3 bases and 3 bases, in that order; junction bases with no gene match: 4. The CDR3 covers 15 residues. CDR1 is SGHRS, CDR2 YFSETQ, per germline.

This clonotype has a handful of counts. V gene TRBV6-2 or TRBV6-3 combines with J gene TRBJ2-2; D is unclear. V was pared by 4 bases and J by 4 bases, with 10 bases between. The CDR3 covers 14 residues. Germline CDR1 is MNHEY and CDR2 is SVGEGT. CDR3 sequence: CASSSARRTGELFF. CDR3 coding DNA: TGTGCCAGCAGTTCGGCGCGTCGCACCGGGGAGCTGTTTTTT.

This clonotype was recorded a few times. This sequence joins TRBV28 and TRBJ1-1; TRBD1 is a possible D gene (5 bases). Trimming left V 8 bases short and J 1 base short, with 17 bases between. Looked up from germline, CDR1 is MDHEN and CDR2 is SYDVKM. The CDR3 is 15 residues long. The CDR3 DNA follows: TGTGCCAGCGGTGCCGCAGGGAAGGCGAACACTGAAGCTTTCTTT. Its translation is CASGAAGKANTEAFF. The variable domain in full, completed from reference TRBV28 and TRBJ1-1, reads DVKVTQSSRYLVKRTGEKVFLECVQDMDHENMFWYRQDPGLGLRLIYFSYDVKMKEKGDIPEGYSVSREKKERFSLILESASTNQTSMYLCASGAAGKANTEAFFGQGTRLTVV.

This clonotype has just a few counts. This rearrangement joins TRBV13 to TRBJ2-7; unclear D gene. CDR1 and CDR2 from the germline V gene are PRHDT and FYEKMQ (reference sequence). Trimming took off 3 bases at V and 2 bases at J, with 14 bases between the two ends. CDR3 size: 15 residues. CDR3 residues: CASSFSALKPYEQYF. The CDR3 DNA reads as TGTGCCAGCAGCTTCAGTGCCCTAAAGCCCTACGAGCAGTACTTC.

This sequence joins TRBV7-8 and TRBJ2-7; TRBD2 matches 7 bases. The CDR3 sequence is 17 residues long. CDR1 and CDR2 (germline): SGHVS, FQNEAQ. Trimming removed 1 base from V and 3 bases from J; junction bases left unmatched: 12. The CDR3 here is CASSLGVWAGENYEQYF. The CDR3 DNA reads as TGTGCCAGCAGCTTAGGGGTGTGGGCGGGAGAAAACTACGAGCAGTACTTC.

CDR3 protein: CASSPYMGLGTDTQYF. In DNA form, the CDR3 reads TGTGCCAGCAGCCCGTATATGGGGTTGGGCACAGATACGCAGTATTTT. The chain joins TRBV11-2 to TRBJ2-3; D not resolved. V lost 5 bases, J lost 1 base, and 16 bases lay in between. There are 16 residues in the CDR3. Germline V lookup: CDR1 SGHAT, CDR2 FQNNGV.

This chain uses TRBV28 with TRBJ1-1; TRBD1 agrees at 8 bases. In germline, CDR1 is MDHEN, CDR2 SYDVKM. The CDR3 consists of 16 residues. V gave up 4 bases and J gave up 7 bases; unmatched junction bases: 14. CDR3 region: CASSSVGRGREFEAFF. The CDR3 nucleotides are TGTGCCAGCAGTTCCGTCGGCAGGGGGCGCGAATTTGAAGCTTTCTTT. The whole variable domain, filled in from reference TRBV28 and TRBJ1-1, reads DVKVTQSSRYLVKRTGEKVFLECVQDMDHENMFWYRQDPGLGLRLIYFSYDVKMKEKGDIPEGYSVSREKKERFSLILESASTNQTSMYLCASSSVGRGREFEAFFGQGTRLTVV.

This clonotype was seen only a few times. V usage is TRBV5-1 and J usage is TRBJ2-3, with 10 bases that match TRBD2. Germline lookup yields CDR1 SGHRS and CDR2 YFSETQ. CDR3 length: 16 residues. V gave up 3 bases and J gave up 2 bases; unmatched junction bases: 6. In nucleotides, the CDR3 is TGCGCCAGCAGCTCTATAGCGGGAGGCCACACAGATACGCAGTATTTT. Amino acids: CASSSIAGGHTDTQYF.

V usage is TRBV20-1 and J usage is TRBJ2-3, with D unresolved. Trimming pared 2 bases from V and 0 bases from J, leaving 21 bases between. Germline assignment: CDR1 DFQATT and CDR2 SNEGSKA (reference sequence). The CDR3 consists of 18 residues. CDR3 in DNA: TGCAGTGCTAGACACAAACCGGACCCGATTTCTAGCACAGATACGCAGTATTTT. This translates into CSARHKPDPISSTDTQYF.

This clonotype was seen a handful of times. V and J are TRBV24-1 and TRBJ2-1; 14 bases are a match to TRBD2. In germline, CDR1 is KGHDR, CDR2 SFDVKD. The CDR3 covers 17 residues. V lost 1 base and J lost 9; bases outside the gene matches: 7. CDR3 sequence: CATSDLRGLAGVAEQFF. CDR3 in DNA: TGTGCCACCAGTGATTTAAGGGGACTAGCGGGAGTTGCTGAGCAGTTCTTC.